The source of this T cell receptor beta chain is a study of CD8 T cell repertoires and HIV-1 epitope variants. Study-level background: Twenty-five autologous and known Gag and Nef epitope variant peptides each stimulated T cells separately.

This clone occurred a few times. Its specificity is unknown. TCRdb's table, derived via immunoSEQ multiplex PCR, lists solely in-frame clones and lacks some. The sample yields fewer than 5,000 clones, 66% seen once. The CDR3 extends over 15 amino acids. Germline V gene data show CDR1 as MNHEY and CDR2 as SVGAGI. Trimming at V came to 0 bases and at J to 5 bases, leaving 6 bases not matched to a gene. V and J are TRBV6-5 and TRBJ1-1; 7 bases align to TRBD1. Sequenced input: cultured CD8+ T cells derived from PBMCs. This TCR came from a male donor with HIV. The CDR3 coding sequence is TGTGCCAGCAGTTACTCGGACAGGCTTAGGACTGAAGCTTTCTTT. It specifies CASSYSDRLRTEAFF.